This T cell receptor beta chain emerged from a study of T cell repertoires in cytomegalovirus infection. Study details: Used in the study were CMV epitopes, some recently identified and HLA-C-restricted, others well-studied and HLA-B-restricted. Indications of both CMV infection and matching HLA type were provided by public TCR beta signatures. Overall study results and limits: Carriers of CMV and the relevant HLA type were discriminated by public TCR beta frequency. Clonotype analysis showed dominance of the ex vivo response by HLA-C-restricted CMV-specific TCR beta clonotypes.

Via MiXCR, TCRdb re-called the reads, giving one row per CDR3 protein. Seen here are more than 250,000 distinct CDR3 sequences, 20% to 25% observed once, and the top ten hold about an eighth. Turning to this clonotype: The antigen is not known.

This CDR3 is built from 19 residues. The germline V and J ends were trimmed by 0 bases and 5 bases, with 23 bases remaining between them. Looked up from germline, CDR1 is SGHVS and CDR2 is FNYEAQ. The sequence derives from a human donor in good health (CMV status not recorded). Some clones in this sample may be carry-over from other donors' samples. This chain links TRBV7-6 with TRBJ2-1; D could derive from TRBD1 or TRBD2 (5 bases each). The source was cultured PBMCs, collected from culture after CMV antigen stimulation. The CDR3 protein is CASSLAVFRGPRPHNEQFF. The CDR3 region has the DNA TGTGCCAGCAGCTTAGCGGTATTTAGGGGACCCCGTCCCCACAATGAGCAGTTCTTC.